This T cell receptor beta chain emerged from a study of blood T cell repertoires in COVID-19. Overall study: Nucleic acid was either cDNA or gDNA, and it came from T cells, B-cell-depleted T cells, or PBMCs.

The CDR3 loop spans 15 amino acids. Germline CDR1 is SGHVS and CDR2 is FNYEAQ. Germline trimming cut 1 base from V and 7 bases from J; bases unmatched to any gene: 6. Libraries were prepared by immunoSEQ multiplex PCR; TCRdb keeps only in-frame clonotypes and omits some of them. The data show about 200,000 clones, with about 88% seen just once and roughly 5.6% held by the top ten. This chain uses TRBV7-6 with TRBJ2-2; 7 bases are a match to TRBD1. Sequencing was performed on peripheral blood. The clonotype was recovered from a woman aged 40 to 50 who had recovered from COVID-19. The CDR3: CASSLVAQGDGELFF. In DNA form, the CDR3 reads TGTGCCAGCAGCTTAGTAGCTCAGGGGGACGGGGAGCTGTTTTTT. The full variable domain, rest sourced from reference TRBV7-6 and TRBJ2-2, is GAGVSQSPRYKVTKRGQDVALRCDPISGHVSLYWYRQALGQGPEFLTYFNYEAQQDKSGLPNDRFSAERPEGSISTLTIQRTEQRDSAMYRCASSLVAQGDGELFFGEGSRLTVL.